This T cell receptor beta chain originates from a study of blood T cell repertoires in COVID-19 (dated by TCRdb to the early 2020s). Study-level background: Samples from collaborators originated in the United States, Italy and Spain and spanned both the acute and convalescent phases of COVID-19. Where available, HLA class I and class II types were taken from metadata supplied by the sample provider and were not determined by assay-based typing. The prospective study material was composed of cDNA or gDNA derived from T cells, B-cell-depleted T cells, or PBMCs. The sample metadata nearly always contained a de-identified subject ID, COVID-19 status, age in years and sex. The samples were drawn from two sources: the first 160 participants of the ongoing ImmuneRACE study, and 950 to 1,500 subjects contributed by 6 global collaborators. A freely available public database, intended as a resource for researchers studying the immune response to SARS-CoV-2, is where the repertoires were released. Subjects who had been exposed to COVID-19, were actively infected with it, or had recovered from it provided the deeply sampled blood TCRbeta repertoires that made up the dataset.

One collaborating source in Seattle enrolled patients while the patients were actively infected and followed the patients over time throughout the course of disease. Each collaborating institution followed its own protocols to collect whole blood in K2EDTA tubes. Collaborator samples were shipped for TCRbeta analysis as frozen whole blood, isolated PBMCs, or DNA extracted from either sample type. In this sample, this clone turned up once. Its recognized antigen is unknown. No clone much larger than this one lies a single base away; base qualities are absent. Trimming costs V 6 bases and J 0 bases, and their ends lie 12 bases apart. CDR3 length: 15 amino acids, cysteine to phenylalanine. Just CDR3 DNA is preserved here, 45 bases in frame from base 1. Reading the germline V gene gives CDR1 MNHEY and CDR2 SVGAGI. The immunoSEQ Assay, a bias-controlled multiplex PCR, was used to amplify TCRbeta CDR3 regions from genomic DNA. In the source study's methods: Within the assay, amplification of reference gene primers was used to estimate how many nucleated cells each sample contained. To quantify the absolute abundance of each unique TCRbeta CDR3 rearrangement, sequence reads were collapsed and filtered. For each sample, productive Simpson clonality was calculated as the square root of Simpson's diversity index across productive rearrangements. TCRdb provides this immuneACCESS table in a form limited to in-frame rearrangements. Some clones are lacking; in checked studies, under half of them reflect an unresolved V gene, and why the rest are absent is not known. V and J calls and clone size are given by that table; D and trimming were obtained from the DNA. The sample table contains about 480,000 clones; only one count was recorded for approximately 88% of them. Of the sample, around 8% falls within the top ten clones.

What the work shows at the level of the full study, not this receptor alone: The quantity of clinical and demographic metadata differed by source and by participant and was supplied without curation.

Sample: peripheral blood. This TCR came from a woman between 45 and 60 years old with COVID-19, enrolled during active disease. This receptor chain uses TRBV6-5 and TRBJ1-5, with TRBD1 as a weak D call on 6 bases. This receptor has the CDR3 CASSPTGNSNQPQHF. The DNA sequence follows: TGTGCCAGCAGCCCCACAGGGAATAGCAATCAGCCCCAGCATTTT.